This TCR beta chain derives from a study of human CD8 memory T cell subsets. UMI-labeled 5' RACE was used, and it produced the TCR beta libraries. Original handling: The number of functional CDR3 beta clonotypes in each TCR beta library ranged from roughly 3,000 to 20,000. TCRdb reanalyzed the 5' RACE reads and collapses them to one entry per CDR3 protein, without DNA. The V and J calls shown here were made by TCRdb, not taken from the authors' results. This sample's clone table lists under 20,000 distinct CDR3 sequences. RNA was obtained from duplicate vials of more than 130,000 sorted CD8+ T cells per subset. Turning to this clonotype: Its target is not known.

Study observations and caveats: Estimation by Chao1 suggested that stem-like memory T cells had more diversity than did precursor exhausted T cells. Overlapping only minimally, the repertoires of stem-like memory and precursor exhausted T cells were largely separate from each other.

The CDR3 totals 17 residues. The germline V gene has CDR1 MDHEN and CDR2 SYDVKM. The sample consisted of CD8+ T cells from PBMCs. The chain couples TRBV28 to TRBJ2-1; TCRdb reports TRBD2, a call that lacks DNA to check it against. This TCR derives from a human donor in good health. CDR3 region: CASTGTSGATSRNEQFF.